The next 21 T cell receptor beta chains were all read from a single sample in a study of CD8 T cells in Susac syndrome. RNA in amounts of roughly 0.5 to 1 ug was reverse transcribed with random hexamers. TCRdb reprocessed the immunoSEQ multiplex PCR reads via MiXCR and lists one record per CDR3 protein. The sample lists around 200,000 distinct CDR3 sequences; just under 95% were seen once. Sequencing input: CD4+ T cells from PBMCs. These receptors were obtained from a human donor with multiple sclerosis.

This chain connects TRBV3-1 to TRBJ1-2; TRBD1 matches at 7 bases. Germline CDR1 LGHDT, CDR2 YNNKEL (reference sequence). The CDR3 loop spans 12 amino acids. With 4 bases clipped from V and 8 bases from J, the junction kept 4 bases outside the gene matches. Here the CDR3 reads CASSRGTVGYTF. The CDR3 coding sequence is TGTGCCAGCAGCCGGGGGACAGTCGGCTACACCTTC.

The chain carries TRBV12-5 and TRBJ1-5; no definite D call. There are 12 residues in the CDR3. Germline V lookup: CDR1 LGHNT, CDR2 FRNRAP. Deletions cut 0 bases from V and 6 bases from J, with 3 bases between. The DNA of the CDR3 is TGTGCTAGTGGTTTGGTTGCTCAGCCCCAGCATTTT. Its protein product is CASGLVAQPQHF.

CDR3 in amino acids: CASSYSINSPLHF. The CDR3 DNA is TGTGCCAGCAGTTACTCGATTAACTCACCCCTCCACTTT. The chain links TRBV6-5 to TRBJ1-6; the D is unclear. Trimming took off 0 bases at V and 10 bases at J, with 7 bases between the two ends. Per the germline V gene, CDR1 is MNHEY and CDR2 is SVGAGI. The CDR3 runs 13 residues.

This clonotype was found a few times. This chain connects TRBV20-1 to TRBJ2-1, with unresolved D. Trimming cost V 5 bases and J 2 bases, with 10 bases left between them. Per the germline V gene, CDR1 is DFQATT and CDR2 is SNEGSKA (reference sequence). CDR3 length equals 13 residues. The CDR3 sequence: CSAHGPTYNEQFF. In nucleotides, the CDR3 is TGCAGTGCTCATGGGCCGACCTACAATGAGCAGTTCTTC.

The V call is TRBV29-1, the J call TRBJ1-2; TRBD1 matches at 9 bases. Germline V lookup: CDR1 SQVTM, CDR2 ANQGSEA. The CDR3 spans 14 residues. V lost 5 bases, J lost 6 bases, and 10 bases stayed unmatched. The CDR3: CSVTGQGMQNGYTF. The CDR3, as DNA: TGCAGCGTTACGGGACAGGGAATGCAAAATGGCTACACCTTC.

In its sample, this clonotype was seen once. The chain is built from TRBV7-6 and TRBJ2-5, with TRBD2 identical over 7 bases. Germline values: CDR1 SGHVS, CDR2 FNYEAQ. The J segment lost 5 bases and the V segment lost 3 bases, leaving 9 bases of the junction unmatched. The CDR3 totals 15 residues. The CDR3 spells CASSFASGGGETQYF. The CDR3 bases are TGTGCCAGCAGCTTCGCATCGGGGGGTGGGGAGACCCAGTACTTC.

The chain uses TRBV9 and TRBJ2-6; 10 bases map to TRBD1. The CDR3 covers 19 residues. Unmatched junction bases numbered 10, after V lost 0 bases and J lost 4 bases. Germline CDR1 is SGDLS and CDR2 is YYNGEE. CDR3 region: CASSVGGGGQGSGANVLTF. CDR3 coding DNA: TGTGCCAGCAGCGTAGGAGGTGGGGGACAGGGGTCCGGGGCCAACGTCCTGACTTTC.

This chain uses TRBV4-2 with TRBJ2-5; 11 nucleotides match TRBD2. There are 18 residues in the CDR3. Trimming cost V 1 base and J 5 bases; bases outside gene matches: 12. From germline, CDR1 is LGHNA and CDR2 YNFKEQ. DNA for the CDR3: TGTGCCAGCAGCCAAGGGGGGACTAGCGGTCTCGGGTGGGAGACCCAGTACTTC. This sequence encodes CASSQGGTSGLGWETQYF.

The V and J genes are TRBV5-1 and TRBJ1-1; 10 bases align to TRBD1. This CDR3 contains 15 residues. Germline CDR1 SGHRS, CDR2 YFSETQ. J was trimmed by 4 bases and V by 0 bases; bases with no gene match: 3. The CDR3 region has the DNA TGCGCCAGCAGCTTGGCGTGGGACAGGGGCACTGAAGCTTTCTTT. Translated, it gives CASSLAWDRGTEAFF.

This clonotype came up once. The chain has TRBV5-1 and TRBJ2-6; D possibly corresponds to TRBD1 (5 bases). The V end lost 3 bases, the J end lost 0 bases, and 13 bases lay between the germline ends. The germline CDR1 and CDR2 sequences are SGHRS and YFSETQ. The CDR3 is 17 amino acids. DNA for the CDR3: TGCGCCAGCAGCTCCCAGGGCCTATTCTCTGGGGCCAACGTCCTGACTTTC. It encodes CASSSQGLFSGANVLTF. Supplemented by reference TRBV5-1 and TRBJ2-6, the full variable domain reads KAGVTQTPRYLIKTRGQQVTLSCSPISGHRSVSWYQQTPGQGLQFLFEYFSETQRNKGNFPGRFSGRQFSNSRSEMNVSTLELGDSALYLCASSSQGLFSGANVLTFGAGSRLTVL.

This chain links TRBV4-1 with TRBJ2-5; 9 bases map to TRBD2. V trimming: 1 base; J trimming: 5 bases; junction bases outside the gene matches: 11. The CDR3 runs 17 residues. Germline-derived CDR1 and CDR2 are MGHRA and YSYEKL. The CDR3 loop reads CASSQAGAGGPQETQYF. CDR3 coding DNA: TGCGCCAGCAGCCAAGCGGGCGCGGGGGGGCCTCAGGAGACCCAGTACTTC.

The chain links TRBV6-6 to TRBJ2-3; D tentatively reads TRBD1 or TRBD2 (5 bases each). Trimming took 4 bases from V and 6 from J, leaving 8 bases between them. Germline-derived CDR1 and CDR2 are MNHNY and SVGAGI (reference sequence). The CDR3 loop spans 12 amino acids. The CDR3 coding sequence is TGTGCCAGCAGTTCATGGGGGGATACGCAGTATTTT. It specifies CASSSWGDTQYF.

In DNA, the CDR3 is TGTGCCATCAGTAGAGCGGGGGAAGAGACCCAGTACTTC. As protein: CAISRAGEETQYF. The chain joins TRBV10-3 to TRBJ2-5; 8 bases agree with TRBD2. The ends lost 5 bases at V and 3 bases at J; junction bases unmatched: 2. Per the germline V gene, CDR1 is ENHRY and CDR2 is SYGVKD. This CDR3 contains 13 residues.

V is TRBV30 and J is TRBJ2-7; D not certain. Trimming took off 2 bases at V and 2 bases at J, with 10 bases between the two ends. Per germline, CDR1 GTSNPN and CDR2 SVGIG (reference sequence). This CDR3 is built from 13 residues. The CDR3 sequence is CAWSRAWAYEQYF. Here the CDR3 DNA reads TGTGCCTGGAGTAGAGCCTGGGCCTACGAGCAGTACTTC.

CDR3 sequence: CASSTAGGRSDTQYF. CDR3 in DNA: TGTGCCAGCAGCACAGCGGGGGGGCGGTCAGATACGCAGTATTTT. The chain couples TRBV28 to TRBJ2-3; the match to TRBD2 covers 10 bases. J gave up 4 bases and V 6 bases, and 7 bases lay outside the gene matches. The germline CDR1 and CDR2 sequences are MDHEN and SYDVKM. This CDR3 is 15 amino acids long.

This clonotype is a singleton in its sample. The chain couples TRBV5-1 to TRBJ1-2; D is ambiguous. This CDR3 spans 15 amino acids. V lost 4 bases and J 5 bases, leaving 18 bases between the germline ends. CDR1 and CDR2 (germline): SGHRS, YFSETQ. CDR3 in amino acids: CASSVRRGSGYGYTF. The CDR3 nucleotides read TGCGCCAGCAGCGTACGGCGGGGTTCGGGGTATGGCTACACCTTC.

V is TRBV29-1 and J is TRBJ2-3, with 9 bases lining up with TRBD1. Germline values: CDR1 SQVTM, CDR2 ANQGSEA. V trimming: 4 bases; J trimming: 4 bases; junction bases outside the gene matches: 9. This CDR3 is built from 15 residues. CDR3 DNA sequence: TGCAGCGTTGGGGGGAGGACAGGGGAGCCAGATACGCAGTATTTT. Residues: CSVGGRTGEPDTQYF.

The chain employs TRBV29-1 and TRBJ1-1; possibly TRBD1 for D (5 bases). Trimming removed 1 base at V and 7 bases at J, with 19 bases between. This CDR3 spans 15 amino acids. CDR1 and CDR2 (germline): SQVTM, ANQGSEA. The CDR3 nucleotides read TGCAGCGTTGAAGTCGGGACTCCTGTAAATGGTGAAGCTTTCTTT. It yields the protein CSVEVGTPVNGEAFF.

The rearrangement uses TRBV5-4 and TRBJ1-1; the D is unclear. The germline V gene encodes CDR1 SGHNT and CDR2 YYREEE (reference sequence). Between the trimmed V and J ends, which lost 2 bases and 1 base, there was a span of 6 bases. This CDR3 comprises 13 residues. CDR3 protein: CASSFSQNTEAFF. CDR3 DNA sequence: TGTGCCAGCAGCTTTTCACAGAACACTGAAGCTTTCTTT.

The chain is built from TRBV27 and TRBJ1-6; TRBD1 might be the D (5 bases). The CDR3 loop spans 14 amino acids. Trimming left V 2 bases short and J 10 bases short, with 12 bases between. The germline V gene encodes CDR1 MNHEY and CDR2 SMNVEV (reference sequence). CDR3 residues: CASSLDWGKSPLHF. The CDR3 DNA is TGTGCCAGCAGTTTAGATTGGGGGAAATCACCCCTCCACTTT.

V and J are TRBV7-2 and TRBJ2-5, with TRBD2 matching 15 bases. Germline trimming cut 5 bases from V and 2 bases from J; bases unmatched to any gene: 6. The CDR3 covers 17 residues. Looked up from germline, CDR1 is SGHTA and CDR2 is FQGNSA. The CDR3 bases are TGTGCCAGCAGCCTTGGGACTAGCGGGGGGACACAAGAGACCCAGTACTTC. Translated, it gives CASSLGTSGGTQETQYF.